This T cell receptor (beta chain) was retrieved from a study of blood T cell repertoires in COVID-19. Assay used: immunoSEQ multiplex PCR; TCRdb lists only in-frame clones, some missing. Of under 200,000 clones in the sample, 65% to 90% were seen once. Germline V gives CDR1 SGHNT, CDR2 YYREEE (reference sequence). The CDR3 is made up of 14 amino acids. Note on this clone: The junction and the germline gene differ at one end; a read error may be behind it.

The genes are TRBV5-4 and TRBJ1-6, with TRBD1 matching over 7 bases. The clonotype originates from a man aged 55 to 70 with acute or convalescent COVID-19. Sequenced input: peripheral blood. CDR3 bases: TGTGCCAGCACCTTGGGACAGCTGAATTCACCCCTCCACTTT. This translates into CASTLGQLNSPLHF.